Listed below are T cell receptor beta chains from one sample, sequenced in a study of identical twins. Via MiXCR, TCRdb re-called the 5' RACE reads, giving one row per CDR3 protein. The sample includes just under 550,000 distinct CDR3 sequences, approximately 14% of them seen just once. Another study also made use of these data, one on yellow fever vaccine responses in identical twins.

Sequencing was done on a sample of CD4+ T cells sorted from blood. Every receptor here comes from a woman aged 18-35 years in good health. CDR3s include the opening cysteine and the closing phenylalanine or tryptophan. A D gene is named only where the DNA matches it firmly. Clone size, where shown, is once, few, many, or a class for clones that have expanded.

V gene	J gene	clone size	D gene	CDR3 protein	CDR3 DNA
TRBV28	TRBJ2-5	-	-	CASSFGRSQETQYF	TGTGCCAGCAGTTTCGGACGGTCTCAAGAGACCCAGTACTTC
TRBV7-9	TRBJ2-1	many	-	CASSPGGAYNEQFF	TGTGCCAGCAGCCCCGGGGGAGCCTACAATGAGCAGTTCTTC
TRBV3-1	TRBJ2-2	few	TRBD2	CASSQPAGGITGELFF	TGTGCCAGCAGCCAACCAGCGGGAGGGATCACCGGGGAGCTGTTTTTT
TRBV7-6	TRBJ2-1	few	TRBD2	CASSLQLAGRNEQFF	TGTGCCAGCAGCTTACAATTAGCGGGGCGCAATGAGCAGTTCTTC
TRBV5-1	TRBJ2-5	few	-	CASSLRLLGETQYF	TGCGCCAGCAGCTTGCGCCTCCTGGGGGAGACCCAGTACTTC
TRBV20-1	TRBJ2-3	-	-	CSARGWGFTDTQYF	TGCAGTGCTAGAGGCTGGGGGTTCACAGATACGCAGTATTTT
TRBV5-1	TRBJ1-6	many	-	CASSLDGQKANSPLHF	TGCGCCAGCAGCTTGGACGGACAGAAGGCCAATTCACCCCTCCACTTT
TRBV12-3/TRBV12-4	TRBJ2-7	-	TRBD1	CASSLLPGQGMSYEQYF	TGTGCCAGCAGTTTACTACCCGGACAGGGTATGTCCTACGAGCAGTACTTC
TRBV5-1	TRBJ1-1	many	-	CASSPYGPGNTEAFF	TGCGCCAGCAGCCCCTACGGCCCGGGAAACACTGAAGCTTTCTTT
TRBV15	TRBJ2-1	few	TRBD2	CATSREGGTSVYNEQFF	TGTGCCACCAGCAGAGAGGGGGGGACTAGCGTTTACAATGAGCAGTTCTTC
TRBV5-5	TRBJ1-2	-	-	CASSLTWFGVQDYGYTF	TGTGCCAGCAGCTTGACGTGGTTCGGGGTTCAAGACTATGGCTACACCTTC
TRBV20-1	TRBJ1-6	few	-	CSAPREGSSPLHF	TGCAGTGCTCCCCGTGAGGGAAGTTCACCCCTCCACTTT
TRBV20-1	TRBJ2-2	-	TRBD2	CSASPLAGGPGGELFF	TGCAGTGCTAGTCCCCTAGCGGGGGGGCCGGGCGGGGAGCTGTTTTTT
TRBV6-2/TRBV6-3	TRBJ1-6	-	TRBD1	CASSRRQGNNSPLHF	TGTGCCAGCAGCCGGAGACAGGGGAATAATTCACCCCTCCACTTT